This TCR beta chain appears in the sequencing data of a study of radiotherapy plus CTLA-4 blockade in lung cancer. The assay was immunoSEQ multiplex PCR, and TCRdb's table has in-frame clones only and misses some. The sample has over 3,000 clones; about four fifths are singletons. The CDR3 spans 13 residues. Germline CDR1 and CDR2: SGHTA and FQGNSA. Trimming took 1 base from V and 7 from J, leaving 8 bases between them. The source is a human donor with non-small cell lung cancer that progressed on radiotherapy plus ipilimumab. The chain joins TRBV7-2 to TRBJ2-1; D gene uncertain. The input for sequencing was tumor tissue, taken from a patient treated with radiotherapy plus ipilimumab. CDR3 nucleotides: TGTGCCAGCAGCTTAGTTCCCAGGAATGAGCAGTTCTTC. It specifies CASSLVPRNEQFF.